The rows below give T cell receptor beta chains drawn from one sample of a study of T cells in Graves' hyperthyroidism and ophthalmopathy. TCRdb ran MiXCR on the multiplex PCR reads and lists one entry per CDR3 protein. The sample shows about 640,000 distinct CDR3 sequences, roughly 20% of them seen only once. The sequencing input was blood. The receptors come from a man younger than 45 with Graves' ophthalmopathy. The CDR3 runs from the conserved cysteine through the conserved F or W. The D gene is left open where the match is weak. Expanded clones get a size class; other rows say once, few or many, or leave the size out.

D gene: -
V gene: TRBV28
clone size: few
J gene: TRBJ1-3
CDR3 DNA: TGTGCCAGCAGTTCCTCGGCGCCAGAACCCATATATTTT
CDR3 protein: CASSSSAPEPIYF

D gene: -
V gene: TRBV6-1
clone size: few
J gene: TRBJ1-4
CDR3 DNA: TGTGCCAGCAGTGAATTGGGGACAACGAATGAAAAACTGTTTTTT
CDR3 protein: CASSELGTTNEKLFF

D gene: -
V gene: TRBV28
clone size: -
J gene: TRBJ1-2
CDR3 DNA: TGTGCCAGCAGTTTATTTGGAACCGTGCGGGGGATCGGCTACACCTTC
CDR3 protein: CASSLFGTVRGIGYTF

D gene: -
V gene: TRBV11-2
clone size: -
J gene: TRBJ2-5
CDR3 DNA: TGTGCCAGCAGCCAACAATCCGGTAGCCAGACCCAGTACTTC
CDR3 protein: CASSQQSGSQTQYF

D gene: -
V gene: TRBV7-8
clone size: few
J gene: TRBJ1-5
CDR3 DNA: TGTGCCAGCAGCTCCTCAATCCAAACGGGCAATCAGCCCCAGCATTTT
CDR3 protein: CASSSSIQTGNQPQHF

D gene: -
V gene: TRBV7-9
clone size: -
J gene: TRBJ2-1
CDR3 DNA: TGTGCCAGCAGCTTAACTGCTAATGAGCAGTTCTTC
CDR3 protein: CASSLTANEQFF

D gene: -
V gene: TRBV11-2
clone size: many
J gene: TRBJ2-1
CDR3 DNA: TGTGCCAGCAGCCAAGACAGTCTGGATGAGCAGTTCTTC
CDR3 protein: CASSQDSLDEQFF

D gene: TRBD1
V gene: TRBV6-1
clone size: few
J gene: TRBJ2-2
CDR3 DNA: TGTGCCAGCAGTCAAGAGACAGGGGGCGCGGCCGGGGAGCTGTTTTTT
CDR3 protein: CASSQETGGAAGELFF

D gene: -
V gene: TRBV28
clone size: many
J gene: TRBJ1-1
CDR3 DNA: TGTGCCAGCAGGAACACTGAAGCTTTCTTT
CDR3 protein: CASRNTEAFF

D gene: -
V gene: TRBV9
clone size: few
J gene: TRBJ2-3
CDR3 DNA: TGTGCCAGCAGCGTAGGAGTAATTAGCACAGATACGCAGTATTTT
CDR3 protein: CASSVGVISTDTQYF

D gene: TRBD2
V gene: TRBV20-1
clone size: few
J gene: TRBJ2-1
CDR3 DNA: TGCAGCTGTGGCGGGAGTCGAATCGTTGAGCAGTTCTTC
CDR3 protein: CSCGGSRIVEQFF

D gene: TRBD2
V gene: TRBV7-3
clone size: -
J gene: TRBJ2-3
CDR3 DNA: TGTGCCAGCAGCTTAGGGTCACTAGCGGCAGATACGCAGTATTTT
CDR3 protein: CASSLGSLAADTQYF

D gene: -
V gene: TRBV2
clone size: many
J gene: TRBJ2-4
CDR3 DNA: TGTGCCAGCAGCTGGACTCTAGCCAAAAACATTCAGTACTTC
CDR3 protein: CASSWTLAKNIQYF

D gene: TRBD1
V gene: TRBV30
clone size: many
J gene: TRBJ2-2
CDR3 DNA: TGTGCCTGGAGAAGGAGGGACAGGGGGAACACCGGGGAGCTGTTTTTT
CDR3 protein: CAWRRRDRGNTGELFF

D gene: -
V gene: TRBV7-2
clone size: -
J gene: TRBJ2-4
CDR3 DNA: TGTGCCAGCAGCTTAGAACAGAGATACGCCAAAAACATTCAGTACTTC
CDR3 protein: CASSLEQRYAKNIQYF

D gene: -
V gene: TRBV28
clone size: many
J gene: TRBJ1-2
CDR3 DNA: TGTGCCAGCAGTGGACAGTATGGCTACACCTTC
CDR3 protein: CASSGQYGYTF

D gene: TRBD2
V gene: TRBV2
clone size: -
J gene: TRBJ2-1
CDR3 DNA: TGTGCCAGCAGCCCCAGGACGGCGGGAGTTTACAATGAGCAGTTCTTC
CDR3 protein: CASSPRTAGVYNEQFF

D gene: TRBD2
V gene: TRBV2
clone size: few
J gene: TRBJ2-3
CDR3 DNA: TGTGCCAGCAGTGAACTTGCTAGCGGGAGAACAGATACGCAGTATTTT
CDR3 protein: CASSELASGRTDTQYF

D gene: TRBD2
V gene: TRBV11-2
clone size: few
J gene: TRBJ2-1
CDR3 DNA: TGTGCCAGCAGGCACGGGGGGAATGAGCAGTTCTTC
CDR3 protein: CASRHGGNEQFF

D gene: TRBD1
V gene: TRBV11-2
clone size: many
J gene: TRBJ2-7
CDR3 DNA: TGTGCCAGCAGCTCCAATACCGGGACAGGCACCTACGAGCAGTACTTC
CDR3 protein: CASSSNTGTGTYEQYF

D gene: -
V gene: TRBV3-1
clone size: many
J gene: TRBJ1-1
CDR3 DNA: TGTGCCAGCAGCCGCGGGGACCGCATGAACACTGAAGCTTTCTTT
CDR3 protein: CASSRGDRMNTEAFF

D gene: -
V gene: TRBV2
clone size: many
J gene: TRBJ2-3
CDR3 DNA: TGTGCCAGCAGTCGGGACTCAGGGTCCCCCGATACGCAGTATTTT
CDR3 protein: CASSRDSGSPDTQYF

D gene: -
V gene: TRBV10-3
clone size: -
J gene: TRBJ1-4
CDR3 DNA: TGTGCCATCAGTGAAAGACAAGGGAATGAAAAACTGTTTTTT
CDR3 protein: CAISERQGNEKLFF

D gene: -
V gene: TRBV25-1
clone size: -
J gene: TRBJ2-1
CDR3 DNA: TGTGCCAGCAGTGAACTCACCGGACTACCTGAGCAGTTCTTC
CDR3 protein: CASSELTGLPEQFF

D gene: -
V gene: TRBV20-1
clone size: many
J gene: TRBJ2-1
CDR3 DNA: TGCAGTGCTAGACGGTACAATGAGCAGTTCTTC
CDR3 protein: CSARRYNEQFF

D gene: TRBD1
V gene: TRBV7-9
clone size: -
J gene: TRBJ1-1
CDR3 DNA: TGTGCCAGCAGCCAGCTCGACAGGGCCACTGAAGCTTTCTTT
CDR3 protein: CASSQLDRATEAFF

D gene: TRBD1
V gene: TRBV12-3/TRBV12-4
clone size: few
J gene: TRBJ1-1
CDR3 DNA: TGTGCCAGCAGTTGGGGACAGGGAAAGAGCACTGAAGCTTTCTTT
CDR3 protein: CASSWGQGKSTEAFF

D gene: -
V gene: TRBV30
clone size: -
J gene: TRBJ2-1
CDR3 DNA: TGTGCCTGGAGTGTACAAAGGATGGATGAGCAGTTCTTC
CDR3 protein: CAWSVQRMDEQFF

D gene: TRBD1
V gene: TRBV27
clone size: -
J gene: TRBJ2-7
CDR3 DNA: TGTGCCAGCAGAATACAGGGGATCTCCTACGAGCAGTACTTC
CDR3 protein: CASRIQGISYEQYF

D gene: -
V gene: TRBV28
clone size: few
J gene: TRBJ1-4
CDR3 DNA: TGTGCCAGCAGTTTACAGCCACCTGATGAAAAACTGTTTTTT
CDR3 protein: CASSLQPPDEKLFF

D gene: -
V gene: TRBV4-1
clone size: few
J gene: TRBJ1-5
CDR3 DNA: TGCGCCAGCAGCTTAGGGACTGCGCGGGGTCAGCCCCAGCATTTT
CDR3 protein: CASSLGTARGQPQHF

D gene: -
V gene: TRBV7-2
clone size: few
J gene: TRBJ2-2
CDR3 DNA: TGTGCCAGCAGCTTAGGGACCGCTTATGGGGCCACCGGGGAGCTGTTTTTT
CDR3 protein: CASSLGTAYGATGELFF

D gene: TRBD2
V gene: TRBV5-4
clone size: -
J gene: TRBJ2-3
CDR3 DNA: TGTGCCAGCAGCTTGTATGCTAGCGGGACCAGCACAGATACGCAGTATTTT
CDR3 protein: CASSLYASGTSTDTQYF

D gene: -
V gene: TRBV10-3
clone size: few
J gene: TRBJ2-1
CDR3 DNA: TGTGCCATCAGTGAGTCGACCCGAGGCAATGAGCAGTTCTTC
CDR3 protein: CAISESTRGNEQFF

D gene: -
V gene: TRBV7-9
clone size: -
J gene: TRBJ2-4
CDR3 DNA: TGTGCCAGCAGCTTAGGGGTTAGCACCAAAAACATTCAGTACTTC
CDR3 protein: CASSLGVSTKNIQYF

D gene: -
V gene: TRBV28
clone size: few
J gene: TRBJ1-5
CDR3 DNA: TGTGCCAGCAGTTCCCAGATTACCAATCAGCCCCAGCATTTT
CDR3 protein: CASSSQITNQPQHF

D gene: TRBD1
V gene: TRBV28
clone size: many
J gene: TRBJ2-1
CDR3 DNA: TGTGCCAGCAGATCCGGGACAGGGAAGTTCTATGAGCAGTTCTTC
CDR3 protein: CASRSGTGKFYEQFF

D gene: -
V gene: TRBV11-2
clone size: -
J gene: TRBJ1-1
CDR3 DNA: TGTGTCAGCAGCTTAGTATCCTGGCCGAACACTGAAGCTTTCTTT
CDR3 protein: CVSSLVSWPNTEAFF

D gene: -
V gene: TRBV19
clone size: -
J gene: TRBJ2-7
CDR3 DNA: TGTGCCAGTAGTGGGGGGGGCAGCGGCTCCTACGAGCAGTACTTC
CDR3 protein: CASSGGGSGSYEQYF

D gene: -
V gene: TRBV27
clone size: once
J gene: TRBJ2-7
CDR3 DNA: TGTGCCAGCAGTTTATACGAAGAGCTGGCAGCCTACGAGCAGTACTTC
CDR3 protein: CASSLYEELAAYEQYF

D gene: TRBD1
V gene: TRBV4-1
clone size: -
J gene: TRBJ2-7
CDR3 DNA: TGCGCCAGCAGCCAAGATCCCGGGACAGGGGGATTGGAGCAGTACTTC
CDR3 protein: CASSQDPGTGGLEQYF

D gene: -
V gene: TRBV2
clone size: many
J gene: TRBJ2-5
CDR3 DNA: TGTGCCAGCAGCGGAAAAGAGACCCAGTACTTC
CDR3 protein: CASSGKETQYF

D gene: -
V gene: TRBV6-1
clone size: many
J gene: TRBJ1-5
CDR3 DNA: TGTGCCAGCAGTGAAGAGGTATCGGCCTTTGTGCCCCAGCATTTT
CDR3 protein: CASSEEVSAFVPQHF

D gene: -
V gene: TRBV12-3/TRBV12-4
clone size: few
J gene: TRBJ1-1
CDR3 DNA: TGTGCCAGCAGTAAGCTGGTTAAGGAAGCTTTCTTT
CDR3 protein: CASSKLVKEAFF

D gene: TRBD2
V gene: TRBV6-2/TRBV6-3
clone size: -
J gene: TRBJ2-7
CDR3 DNA: TGTGCCAGCATGACTAGCCCAAACTCCTACGAGCAGTACTTC
CDR3 protein: CASMTSPNSYEQYF

D gene: -
V gene: TRBV20-1
clone size: many
J gene: TRBJ1-1
CDR3 DNA: TGCAGTGCTGCCCTTCCGGGGACGAACACTGAAGCTTTCTTT
CDR3 protein: CSAALPGTNTEAFF

D gene: -
V gene: TRBV28
clone size: many
J gene: TRBJ1-4
CDR3 DNA: TGTGCCAGCAGTGTAAAGGGCCTCGCAACTAATGAAAAACTGTTTTTT
CDR3 protein: CASSVKGLATNEKLFF

D gene: -
V gene: TRBV12-3/TRBV12-4
clone size: many
J gene: TRBJ2-7
CDR3 DNA: TGTGCCAGCAGCCCACTTAGGGGCAGCGGCTACGAGCAGTACTTC
CDR3 protein: CASSPLRGSGYEQYF

D gene: -
V gene: TRBV6-2/TRBV6-3
clone size: -
J gene: TRBJ2-5
CDR3 DNA: TGTGCCAGCAGTTACTTCAAGGGAGACCAAGAGACCCAGTACTTC
CDR3 protein: CASSYFKGDQETQYF

D gene: TRBD2
V gene: TRBV4-2
clone size: -
J gene: TRBJ2-3
CDR3 DNA: TGTGCCAGCAGCCAAGTCCTACTAGCGGGGGCAGATACGCAGTATTTT
CDR3 protein: CASSQVLLAGADTQYF